This entry is about one TCR beta chain. Its antigen has not been determined. No base qualities exist here, and no much larger clone lies one base off it. The sample belongs to a study of long-term antiretroviral therapy in people with HIV (dated by TCRdb to between 2022 and 2023). Notes on the research overall: The earliest samples were collected about a decade before the 2015 WHO recommendation for immediate ART, when ART was typically delayed until CD4 counts fell. This retrospective serial study examined whether starting ART and sustained HIV suppression were associated with changes in the composition and diversity of the TRB repertoire in peripheral blood. From fewer than 35 adults with confirmed HIV infection, the cohort provided under 250 cryopreserved PBMC samples, gathered serially across a mean of about six years (range 1-12). Of the 25 to 30 participants with HIV, about a dozen were female. No cross-contamination during QIAcube processing was shown when test extractions of a monoclonal T-cell line were performed alongside around 30 polyclonal samples.

General conclusions and limits of the study: Starting ART was linked to a significant rise in TRB diversity, yet even after long-term ART the diversity remained significantly lower than in transplant donor controls. Samples dated from 2004 to 2017, and the ART regimens used may be less effective than current ones. Compared with controls, HIV repertoires had narrower CDR3 length ranges, and the network structure pointed to an antigen-experienced repertoire that shifted only slightly toward naive after ART. At every time point, the repertoire was dominated by expanded TRB clones first identified before ART initiation, although this dominance fluctuated and, in many PLHIV, declined after ART. Owing to limited PBMC availability, only the TCR beta chain was sequenced, without alpha chain pairing. Inferences about post-ART repertoire changes are limited because no data were available on ART adherence, viral resistance or therapy changes. Because pre-ART samples had limited cell numbers, unsorted PBMC were profiled rather than sorted CD4+ and CD8+ T cells.

Inclusion was restricted to participants for whom at least one PBMC sample before ART initiation and at least two post-ART samples were available. Treatment was received in the United States of America by all participants with HIV. Before DNA extraction, cryopreserved samples of 1-10 million PBMC were thawed and then washed. At the time of the earliest PBMC sample, participants with HIV were aged between roughly 20 and 54 years. Per participant, PBMC samples came from 1-4 timepoints prior to ART initiation and 2-8 timepoints following ART initiation, for a median of 7 samples. Serial HIV viral load, CD4+ T-cell count, ART history and demographic data were obtained for every participant. Using a Qiagen kit on a QIAcube, genomic DNA was extracted from unsorted PBMC, with samples processed in batches of 12. Sequencing of the TRB variable region was done with the immunoSEQ hsTCRB v3.0 assay at survey level resolution. TRB sequencing targeted a depth of about 40,000-55,000 T-cell genomes per sample. An Illumina MiSeq with a v3 150-cycle kit was used to sequence the pooled TRB libraries. The study's own analysis went as follows. Repertoire analysis was performed in R inside a reproducible Nextflow workflow that covered QC, data transformation and analysis. LymphoSeq2, an R package for AIRR-Seq data exploration, was used to implement custom analyses. A few samples yielding fewer than 5000 total TRB sequences were excluded, leaving around 200 analyzed HIV repertoires. Of the 188 retained HIV repertoires, approximately 57 were collected before and roughly 130 after ART initiation. Each repertoire was downsampled to 5000 TRB nucleotide sequences, and summary statistics were averaged across 100 downsampling iterations. The analysis kept only TRB sequences whose CDR3 regions were at least seven amino acids long. Diversity was assessed using a clonality score derived from Shannon entropy and using the Gini coefficient. In the repertoire networks, any two of the top 5000 CDR3 amino acid sequences were connected whenever the two sequences differed by an edit distance of one. GLIPH2 predicted antigen specificity groups and MHC restriction for TRB CDR3 amino acid sequences. To flag known associations with CMV, EBV, HIV or tissue antigens, CDR3 amino acid sequences were compared against VDJdb and McPAS-TCR. Pre-ART, post-ART and control groups were compared with Wilcoxon signed-rank tests and Holm-Bonferroni correction. TCRdb mirrors the immuneACCESS table, restricted to in-frame sequences. Some clones are absent from its copies; in checked studies, under half trace to an unresolved V gene, and the reason for the others is unknown. The V and J calls and clone size come from that table; D and trimming were worked out from the DNA. This sample is represented by 16,000 or so clones; 70% to 85% of them were singletons. 20% to 25% of the sample is held by the ten biggest clonotypes.

V is clipped by 0 bases and J by 3 bases, and the sequence between their germline boundaries is 10 bases long. The CDR3 covers 14 residues, taking in both the cysteine and the phenylalanine. The read is trimmed to its CDR3 DNA, 42 bases read in frame from base 1. According to the germline V gene, CDR1 reads SGDLS and CDR2 reads YYNGEE. Sequences were derived from unsorted PBMCs, sampled 2.1 years after starting antiretroviral therapy. This chain joins TRBV9 to TRBJ2-7; the D segment could be TRBD2, given 5 matching bases. This sequence was found in a man aged 35 to 55 with HIV. The CDR3 protein sequence reads: CASSVDNGGYEQYF. The nucleotides read TGTGCCAGCAGCGTAGATAACGGAGGCTACGAGCAGTACTTC.